This T cell receptor (beta chain) was obtained from a study of blood T cell repertoires in COVID-19 (dated by TCRdb to about 2020). Broadly, across the study: Samples covering the acute and convalescent phases of COVID-19 were provided by collaborators in the United States, Italy and Spain. The prospective study material was composed of cDNA or gDNA derived from T cells, B-cell-depleted T cells, or PBMCs. Deeply sampled blood TCRbeta repertoires from subjects exposed to, actively infected with, or recovered from COVID-19 were included in the dataset. The repertoires were made available in a free public database intended to serve as a resource for research on the immune response to SARS-CoV-2. The samples were drawn from two sources: the first 160 participants of the ongoing ImmuneRACE study, and over 950 subjects contributed by 6 global collaborators. A de-identified subject ID, COVID-19 status, age in years and sex were almost always included in the sample metadata. Where available, HLA class I and class II types were taken from metadata supplied by the sample provider and were not determined by assay-based typing. Paper-wide results and their limitations: Clinical and demographic metadata were provided uncurated, with the amount varying by source and participant.

TCRbeta CDR3 regions were amplified from genomic DNA using the immunoSEQ Assay, a bias-controlled multiplex PCR. The study's processing was this. Nucleated cell counts per sample were estimated from amplification of reference gene primers within the assay. Sequence reads were collapsed and filtered to measure the absolute abundance of every unique TCRbeta CDR3 rearrangement. For each sample, productive Simpson clonality was calculated as the square root of Simpson's diversity index across productive rearrangements. TCRdb mirrors the immuneACCESS table, restricted to in-frame sequences. Some clones are absent from its copies; in checked studies, under half trace to an unresolved V gene, and the reason for the others is unknown. V, J and clone size reflect that table, while D and trimming were determined from the DNA. In all, the sample holds 150,000 to 200,000 clones, and 70% to 85% of those were seen once. The leading ten clones occupy about 5% of the sample.

Collaborating institutions collected whole blood in K2EDTA tubes following their own protocols. For TCRbeta analysis, collaborators shipped samples as frozen whole blood, isolated PBMCs, or DNA extracted from either of those sample types. This clone was detected many times. The antigen it recognizes is unknown. No per-base quality is available; no much larger clone lies one base away. The CDR3 covers 15 residues, taking in both the cysteine and the phenylalanine. CDR3 DNA is the only sequence kept; it has 45 bases, read in frame from the first base. Cut back by 5 bases and 0 bases, the V and J ends lie 10 bases apart. CDR1 and CDR2 are drawn from the germline V gene (reference sequence): SSHAT, FNYEAQ.

The TCR originated in a woman between 25 and 40 years old with acute or convalescent COVID-19. The sample comprised peripheral blood. The chain is encoded by TRBV7-7 joined to TRBJ2-2; TRBD2 might be the D gene, on 6 matching bases. The sequence in DNA is TGTGCCAGCAGCGTTAGCGGTGCGAACACCGGGGAGCTGTTTTTT. It is translated as CASSVSGANTGELFF.